This note documents a single T cell receptor (beta chain) sequence. Germline assignment: CDR1 SQVTM and CDR2 ANQGSEA. Germline trimming cut 6 bases from V and 14 bases from J; bases unmatched to any gene: 12. The CDR3 is 13 amino acids. This sample stems from a study of shared clonotypes between healthy human individuals. Unsorted PBMC DNA went through sequencing on ten immunoSEQ deep assay plates. The data were produced by immunoSEQ multiplex PCR, yet TCRdb's version contains in-frame clones alone and is incomplete. The profile shows approximately 460,000 clones, approximately 71% of them singletons.

The clonotype comes from a woman between 40 and 50 years old in good health. Some clones in this sample may be carry-over from other donors' samples. The chain carries TRBV29-1 and TRBJ2-1, with 11 bases aligning to TRBD1. Sequencing was carried out using PBMCs. CDR3 region: CSVEMGQGDLKFF. In nucleotides, the CDR3 is TGCAGCGTGGAAATGGGACAGGGGGATTTAAAGTTCTTC.